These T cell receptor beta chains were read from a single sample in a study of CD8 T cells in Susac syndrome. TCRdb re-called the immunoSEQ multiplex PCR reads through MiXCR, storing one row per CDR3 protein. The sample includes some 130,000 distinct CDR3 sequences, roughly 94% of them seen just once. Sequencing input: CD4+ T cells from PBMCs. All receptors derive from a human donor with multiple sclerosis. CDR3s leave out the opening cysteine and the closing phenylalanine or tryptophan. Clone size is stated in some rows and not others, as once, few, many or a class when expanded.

ASSSDRGNEKLF - TRBV7-2
ANSLGDYGYT - TRBV12-3/TRBV12-4
ASSYRMTGREAF - TRBV6-2/TRBV6-3
ASSVDSTDTQY - TRBV5-1
ASSSDRVNIQY - TRBV5-1
ASSVGIWGTEAF - TRBV9
ASSPGSVGDTEAF - TRBV5-8
ASSSTGGAVGETQY - TRBV7-8
ASSLDSGNDQAGELF - TRBV5-1
ASSDLTSGVETQY - TRBV2
ASTSGAAQPQH - TRBV19
AWSVRGAGGYT - TRBV30
SVADRHHTDTQY once TRBV29-1
SGRDSGANVLT - TRBV29-1
ASSTTGDSYNSPLH - TRBV12-3/TRBV12-4
ASSELRGAGQETQY - TRBV25-1
ASSSRLHNQPQH - TRBV11-1
ASSFGSVGTEQY - TRBV12-3/TRBV12-4
ASRPSRDNEQF - TRBV12-3/TRBV12-4
ASSVAGAIIRAEAF - TRBV7-8
ASSSRNTIY once TRBV4-1
ASSSATGVITDTQY - TRBV27
ASSLAGQRNSYEQY - TRBV7-2
ASRRTGENTEAF - TRBV19
ASSLALTGKETQY - TRBV7-9
ATQSQGTDTQY - TRBV24-1
AWRRVSGNEQF - TRBV30
ASSLAGQGYNEQF - TRBV5-4
SAGGQGGIYGYT - TRBV20-1
ASSPSGGAEQPQH few TRBV12-3/TRBV12-4
ASSLSPGGTEAF - TRBV5-1
ASSTTTGHSGYGYT - TRBV6-1
ASSPLEGPYEQY - TRBV18
AWGGSPPYEQY - TRBV30
AGGGGETQY - TRBV2
SARDLRHSGNTIY - TRBV20-1
ASRFGLGSNQPQH - TRBV6-2/TRBV6-3
SALEGLAISYEQY once TRBV20-1
ASSESAGSRTDTQY - TRBV2
AWSVPRAGMRNQPQH - TRBV30